These T cell receptor beta chains were read from a single sample in a study of graft-versus-host responses after intestinal transplantation. Measured with immunoSEQ multiplex PCR; TCRdb has only the in-frame clones, and not every one. The sample includes roughly 70,000 clones, approximately 84% of them seen just once. These receptors are not linked to any known antigen. Sequencing used unstimulated CD4+ T cells sorted from spleen or lymph node cells, obtained before transplant. The receptors stem from a human donor who was the organ donor for an intestinal transplant. The CDR3 runs from the conserved cysteine through the conserved F or W. A D gene is named only where the DNA matches it firmly. Where a row states a size, it is once, few, many or the class of an expanded clone; other rows omit it.

V	J	size	D	CDR3	DNA
TRBV5-6	TRBJ1-1	few	TRBD1	CASSLTGVTEAFF	TGTGCCAGCAGCTTGACAGGGGTTACTGAAGCTTTCTTT
TRBV5-8	TRBJ1-2	.	.	CASSLGQGRRYGYTF	TGTGCCAGCAGCTTGGGCCAGGGGAGACGCTATGGCTACACCTTC
TRBV5-1	TRBJ1-6	.	.	CASSFIPSTLNSPLHF	TGCGCCAGCAGCTTTATCCCGAGTACCCTTAATTCACCCCTCCACTTT
TRBV7-2	TRBJ2-1	.	TRBD1	CASSTGQAYEQFF	TGTGCCAGCAGCACAGGACAGGCCTATGAGCAGTTCTTC
TRBV6-5	TRBJ1-1	.	.	CASSYSGGFTEAFF	TGTGCCAGCAGTTACTCGGGGGGTTTCACTGAAGCTTTCTTT
TRBV15	TRBJ2-1	.	.	CATSRRTGFYNEQFF	TGTGCCACCAGCAGAAGAACAGGGTTCTACAATGAGCAGTTCTTC
TRBV5-1	TRBJ1-2	.	.	CASSLEGDAYGYTF	TGCGCCAGCAGCTTGGAGGGGGACGCCTATGGCTACACCTTC
TRBV27	TRBJ2-5	.	TRBD1	CASSLIGQGTTQYF	TGTGCCAGCAGTTTAATCGGACAGGGGACGACCCAGTACTTC
TRBV28	TRBJ2-1	.	.	CASSTSYRGADNEQFF	TGTGCCAGCAGTACTTCATACCGGGGGGCAGACAATGAGCAGTTCTTC
TRBV28	TRBJ1-1	.	TRBD1	CASRGTGGTLNTEAFF	TGTGCCAGCAGGGGAACAGGGGGGACGTTGAACACTGAAGCTTTCTTT
TRBV6-1	TRBJ2-1	.	TRBD1	CASRPGQGGDEQFF	TGTGCCAGCAGACCGGGACAGGGGGGGGATGAGCAGTTCTTC
TRBV5-8	TRBJ1-2	.	.	CASSMTVSYGYTF	TGTGCCAGCAGCATGACAGTAAGCTATGGCTACACCTTC
TRBV28	TRBJ2-3	few	TRBD2	CASSLGGGGTSSTDTQYF	TGTGCCAGCAGTTTAGGGGGCGGGGGGACCTCTAGCACAGATACGCAGTATTTT
TRBV5-1	TRBJ1-3	.	.	CASSLAGGDIGNTIYF	TGCGCCAGCAGCTTGGCGGGGGGAGACATTGGAAACACCATATATTTT
TRBV7-3	TRBJ2-3	.	.	CASSFRLATPDTQYF	TGTGCCAGCAGCTTTCGCCTAGCGACCCCGGATACGCAGTATTTT
TRBV13	TRBJ2-2	.	.	CASSGRGSSPGELFF	TGTGCCAGCAGCGGCCGAGGGAGTTCCCCCGGGGAGCTGTTTTTT
TRBV15	TRBJ2-6	.	.	CATSRATEALTF	TGTGCCACCAGCAGAGCGACAGAAGCCCTGACTTTC
TRBV6-1	TRBJ1-5	.	TRBD1	CASSVTGQLNQPQHF	TGTGCCAGCAGTGTAACGGGACAGCTCAATCAGCCCCAGCATTTT
TRBV5-1	TRBJ2-6	.	TRBD1	CASSLVGQGRPGVLTF	TGCGCCAGCAGCTTGGTGGGACAGGGTCGCCCAGGCGTCCTGACTTTC
TRBV4-1	TRBJ1-2	few	.	CASSQDSGGANYGYTF	TGCGCCAGCAGCCAAGATTCGGGGGGGGCTAACTATGGCTACACCTTC
TRBV11-2	TRBJ2-3	.	.	CASSLIAALADTQYF	TGTGCCAGCAGCTTAATAGCCGCACTCGCAGATACGCAGTATTTT
TRBV6-6	TRBJ2-5	.	.	CASSPLGGGGTQYF	TGTGCCAGCAGTCCCCTGGGGGGAGGAGGGACCCAGTACTTC
TRBV25-1	TRBJ2-1	once	.	CASSEGGWDEQFF	TGTGCCAGCAGTGAGGGGGGTTGGGATGAGCAGTTCTTC
TRBV2	TRBJ2-1	.	TRBD2	CASSGVAGGLVEQFF	TGTGCCAGCAGTGGGGTAGCGGGGGGGCTGGTTGAGCAGTTCTTC
TRBV19	TRBJ2-2	.	.	CASTKRLTTPGELFF	TGTGCCAGTACCAAAAGACTAACGACGCCCGGGGAGCTGTTTTTT
TRBV7-2	TRBJ1-3	.	TRBD1	CASSLVGTGFGNTIYF	TGTGCCAGCAGCTTAGTCGGGACAGGGTTTGGAAACACCATATATTTT
TRBV5-1	TRBJ1-4	.	.	CASSTARTNEKLFF	TGCGCCAGCAGCACCGCCCGGACTAATGAAAAACTGTTTTTT
TRBV19	TRBJ2-1	.	TRBD2	CASRRAGSSYNEQFF	TGTGCCAGTAGACGAGCGGGGAGCTCCTACAATGAGCAGTTCTTC
TRBV7-9	TRBJ2-2	.	TRBD2	CASTRGGNTGELFF	TGTGCCAGCACCCGGGGGGGGAACACCGGGGAGCTGTTTTTT
TRBV9	TRBJ2-5	.	TRBD2	CASSVASGGAETQYF	TGTGCCAGCAGCGTAGCATCGGGGGGGGCAGAGACCCAGTACTTC
TRBV6-5	TRBJ1-1	.	.	CASSYSGGNTEAFF	TGTGCCAGCAGTTACTCGGGGGGAAACACTGAAGCTTTCTTT
TRBV7-3	TRBJ2-1	.	TRBD1	CASSWGGQGANEQFF	TGTGCCAGCAGCTGGGGCGGACAGGGGGCAAATGAGCAGTTCTTC
TRBV28	TRBJ1-5	.	.	CASSFGATNQPQHF	TGTGCCAGCAGTTTTGGGGCAACTAATCAGCCCCAGCATTTT
TRBV23-1	TRBJ2-6	few	.	CASESGANVLTF	TGCGCCAGCGAGTCTGGGGCCAACGTCCTGACTTTC
TRBV19	TRBJ2-1	.	.	CASSKVASSNEQFF	TGTGCCAGTAGTAAGGTCGCTAGCTCCAATGAGCAGTTCTTC
TRBV28	TRBJ1-2	.	TRBD1	CASSLGGETGDRGYTF	TGTGCCAGCAGTTTAGGGGGCGAGACAGGGGACCGTGGCTACACCTTC
TRBV6-4	TRBJ2-3	once	TRBD2	CASSDLAGGLNTQYF	TGTGCCAGCAGTGACTTGGCGGGGGGACTAAATACGCAGTATTTT
TRBV2	TRBJ1-5	.	TRBD1	CASSGQGAGQPQHF	TGTGCCAGCAGCGGACAGGGGGCCGGGCAGCCCCAGCATTTT
TRBV5-6	TRBJ2-2	.	.	CASSWTEGGGGLTGELFF	TGTGCCAGCAGCTGGACCGAAGGAGGGGGGGGTTTAACCGGGGAGCTGTTTTTT
TRBV7-9	TRBJ1-4	.	.	CASSLGFAVVVEKLFF	TGTGCCAGCAGCTTAGGGTTCGCCGTAGTAGTAGAAAAACTGTTTTTT
TRBV5-4	TRBJ1-1	.	TRBD1	CASSSVDRGGTEAFF	TGTGCCAGCAGCTCGGTGGACAGGGGAGGGACTGAAGCTTTCTTT
TRBV18	TRBJ1-3	.	.	CASSPEGWSGNTIYF	TGTGCCAGCTCACCGGAGGGTTGGTCCGGAAACACCATATATTTT
TRBV27	TRBJ2-6	once	.	CASSADRFASGANVLTF	TGTGCCAGCAGTGCAGACAGGTTCGCCTCTGGGGCCAACGTCCTGACTTTC
TRBV27	TRBJ2-5	.	.	CASSLDNDGTQYF	TGTGCCAGCAGTTTAGACAATGACGGGACCCAGTACTTC
TRBV5-6	TRBJ1-1	once	.	CASSLVGGRFPEAFF	TGTGCCAGCAGCTTAGTGGGAGGGAGGTTCCCTGAAGCTTTCTTT
TRBV5-1	TRBJ2-1	.	TRBD2	CASSLVAGDNEQFF	TGCGCCAGCAGCTTGGTAGCGGGGGACAATGAGCAGTTCTTC
TRBV6-1	TRBJ1-2	.	TRBD1	CASSVKWTGANYGYTF	TGTGCCAGCAGTGTAAAATGGACAGGGGCTAACTATGGCTACACCTTC
TRBV7-3	TRBJ2-2	.	TRBD1	CASSSLGWGTVNTGELFF	TGTGCCAGCAGCAGCTTAGGGTGGGGGACAGTGAACACCGGGGAGCTGTTTTTT
TRBV6-4	TRBJ2-3	.	TRBD2	CASSGGFTDTQYF	TGTGCCAGCAGCGGGGGGTTCACAGATACGCAGTATTTT
TRBV2	TRBJ1-4	.	TRBD1	CASKSDRDGKLFF	TGTGCCAGCAAATCCGACAGGGATGGAAAACTGTTTTTT
TRBV7-2	TRBJ1-2	.	.	CATSPGNGYGYTF	TGTGCCACTAGTCCAGGGAATGGCTATGGCTACACCTTC
TRBV6-5	TRBJ1-1	.	.	CASSGWSQNTEAFF	TGTGCCAGCAGTGGCTGGTCCCAGAACACTGAAGCTTTCTTT
TRBV18	TRBJ2-1	.	TRBD2	CASSPIAGGPKFF	TGTGCCAGCTCACCGATAGCGGGGGGGCCAAAGTTCTTC
TRBV19	TRBJ1-2	.	.	CASKARNYGYTF	TGTGCCAGTAAGGCCAGGAACTATGGCTACACCTTC
TRBV16	TRBJ1-4	few	.	CASSLIRNEKLFF	TGTGCCAGCAGCCTAATCCGTAATGAAAAACTGTTTTTT